This entry lists 2 T cell receptor beta chains sequenced from one sample in a study of early T cells in non-severe SARS-CoV-2 infection. TCRdb fed the 5' RACE reads into MiXCR, producing one record per CDR3 protein. The table records about 35,000 distinct CDR3 sequences, around 4% of them present only once. Sample: whole blood. These receptors all stem from an adult who was a healthcare worker with PCR-confirmed SARS-CoV-2 infection or an uninfected control (not recorded which).

The table lists this clonotype with many counts. The V gene is TRBV11-2, the J gene TRBJ2-2, with 8 bases matching TRBD1. Germline CDR1 SGHAT, CDR2 FQNNGV. Trimming removed 2 bases from V and 4 bases from J; junction bases left unmatched: 0. The CDR3 has 14 residues. The CDR3 is CASSLQGATGELFF. CDR3 nucleotide sequence: TGTGCCAGCAGCTTACAGGGGGCCACCGGGGAGCTGTTTTTT.

This clonotype was picked up many times. V and J are TRBV4-1 and TRBJ1-1; D unclear. Germline-derived CDR1 and CDR2 are MGHRA and YSYEKL. CDR3 length: 14 residues. Trimming took off 0 bases at V and 5 bases at J, with 10 bases between the two ends. The CDR3 nucleotides read TGCGCCAGCAGCCAAGATTCTGGGGTAACTGAAGCTTTCTTT. It yields the protein CASSQDSGVTEAFF.